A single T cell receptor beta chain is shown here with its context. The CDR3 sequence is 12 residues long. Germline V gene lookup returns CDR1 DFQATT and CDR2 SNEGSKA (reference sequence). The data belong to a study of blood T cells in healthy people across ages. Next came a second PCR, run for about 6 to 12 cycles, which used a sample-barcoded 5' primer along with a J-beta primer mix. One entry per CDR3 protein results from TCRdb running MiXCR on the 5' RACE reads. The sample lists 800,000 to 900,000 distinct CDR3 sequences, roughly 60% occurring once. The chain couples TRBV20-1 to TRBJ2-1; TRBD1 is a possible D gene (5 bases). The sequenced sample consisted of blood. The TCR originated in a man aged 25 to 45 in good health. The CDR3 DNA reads TGCAGCCTGCAGGGTAGGGGCAATGAGCAGTTCTTC. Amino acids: CSLQGRGNEQFF.